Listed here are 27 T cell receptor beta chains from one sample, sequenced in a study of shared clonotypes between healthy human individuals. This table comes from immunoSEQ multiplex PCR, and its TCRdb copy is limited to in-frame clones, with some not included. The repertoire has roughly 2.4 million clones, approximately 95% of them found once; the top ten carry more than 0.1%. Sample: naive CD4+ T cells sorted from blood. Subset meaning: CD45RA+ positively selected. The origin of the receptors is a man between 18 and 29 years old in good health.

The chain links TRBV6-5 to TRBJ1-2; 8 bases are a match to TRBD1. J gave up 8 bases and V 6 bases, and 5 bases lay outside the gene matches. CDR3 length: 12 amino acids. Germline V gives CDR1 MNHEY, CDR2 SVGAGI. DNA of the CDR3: TGTGCCAGCAGGACAGGGGCAGGGGGCTACACCTTC. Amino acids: CASRTGAGGYTF.

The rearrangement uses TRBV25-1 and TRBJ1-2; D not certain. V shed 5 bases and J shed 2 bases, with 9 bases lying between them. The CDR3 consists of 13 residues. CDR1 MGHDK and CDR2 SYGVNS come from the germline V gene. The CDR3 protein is CASSPDTNYGYTF. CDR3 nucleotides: TGTGCCAGCAGTCCAGACACGAACTATGGCTACACCTTC.

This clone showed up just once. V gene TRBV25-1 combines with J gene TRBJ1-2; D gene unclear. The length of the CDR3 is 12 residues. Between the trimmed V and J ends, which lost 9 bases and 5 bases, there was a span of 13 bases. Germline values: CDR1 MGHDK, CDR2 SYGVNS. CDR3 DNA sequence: TGTGCCAGTTTTGAACTGACTTATGGCTACACCTTC. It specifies CASFELTYGYTF.

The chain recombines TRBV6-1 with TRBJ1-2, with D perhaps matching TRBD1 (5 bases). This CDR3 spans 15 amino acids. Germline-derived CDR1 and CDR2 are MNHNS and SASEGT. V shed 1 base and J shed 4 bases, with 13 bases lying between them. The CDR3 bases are TGTGCCAGCAGTGAAGGTCTCGGGCAGGGCTATGGCTACACCTTC. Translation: CASSEGLGQGYGYTF.

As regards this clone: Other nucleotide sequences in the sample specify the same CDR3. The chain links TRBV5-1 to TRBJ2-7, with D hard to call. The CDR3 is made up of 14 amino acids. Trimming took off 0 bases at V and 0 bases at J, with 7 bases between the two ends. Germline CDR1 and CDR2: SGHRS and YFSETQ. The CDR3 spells CASSLEGRSYEQYF. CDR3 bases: TGCGCCAGCAGCTTGGAGGGCCGCTCCTACGAGCAGTACTTC.

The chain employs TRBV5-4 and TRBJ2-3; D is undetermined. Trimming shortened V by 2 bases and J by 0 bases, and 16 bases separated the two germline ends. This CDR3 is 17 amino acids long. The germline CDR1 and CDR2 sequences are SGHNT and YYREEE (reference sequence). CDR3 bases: TGTGCCAGCAGCTTAAAACCTGACCGAATTAGCACAGATACGCAGTATTTT. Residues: CASSLKPDRISTDTQYF.

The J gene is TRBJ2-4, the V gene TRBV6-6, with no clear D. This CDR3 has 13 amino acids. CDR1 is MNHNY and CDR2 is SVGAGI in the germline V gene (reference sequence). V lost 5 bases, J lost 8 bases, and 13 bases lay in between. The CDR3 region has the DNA TGTGCCAGCAGTCCACTCCCTTTGTACATTCAGTACTTC. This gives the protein CASSPLPLYIQYF.

In DNA form, the CDR3 reads TGTGCCTGGAGGTTAGATGGGACAGCTTTCTTT. Its translation: CAWRLDGTAFF. The chain combines TRBV30 with TRBJ1-1; the D gene is possibly TRBD1 (5 bases). The V and J ends lost 3 bases and 10 bases respectively, with 12 bases between them. The CDR3 totals 11 residues. Germline CDR1 GTSNPN, CDR2 SVGIG (reference sequence).

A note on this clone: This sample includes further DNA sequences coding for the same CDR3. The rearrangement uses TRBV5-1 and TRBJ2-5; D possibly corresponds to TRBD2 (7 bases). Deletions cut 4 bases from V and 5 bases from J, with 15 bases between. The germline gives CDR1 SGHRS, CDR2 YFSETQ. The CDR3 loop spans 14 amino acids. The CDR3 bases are TGCGCCAGCAGCCTCGGGGGGCCCGGCGAGACCCAGTACTTC. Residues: CASSLGGPGETQYF.

As DNA, the CDR3 is TGTGCCAGCAGTCGGACTAGCGGGAGGAACAATGAGCAGTTCTTC. Residues: CASSRTSGRNNEQFF. V and J are TRBV6-1 and TRBJ2-1; 14 nucleotides line up with TRBD2. V shed 5 bases, J shed 5 bases, and the junction held 2 bases outside the gene matches. Germline CDR1 MNHNS, CDR2 SASEGT. CDR3 length equals 15 residues.

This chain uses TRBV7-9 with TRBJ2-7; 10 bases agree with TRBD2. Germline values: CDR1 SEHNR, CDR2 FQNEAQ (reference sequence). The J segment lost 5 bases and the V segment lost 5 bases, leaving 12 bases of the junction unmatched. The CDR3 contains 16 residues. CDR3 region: CASSLGLAGEGHEQYF. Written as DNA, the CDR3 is TGTGCCAGCAGCCTGGGGCTAGCGGGAGAGGGCCACGAGCAGTACTTC. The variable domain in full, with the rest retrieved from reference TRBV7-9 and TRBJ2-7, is DTGVSQNPRHKITKRGQNVTFRCDPISEHNRLYWYRQTLGQGPEFLTYFQNEAQLEKSRLLSDRFSAERPKGSFSTLEIQRTEQGDSAMYLCASSLGLAGEGHEQYFGPGTRLTVT.

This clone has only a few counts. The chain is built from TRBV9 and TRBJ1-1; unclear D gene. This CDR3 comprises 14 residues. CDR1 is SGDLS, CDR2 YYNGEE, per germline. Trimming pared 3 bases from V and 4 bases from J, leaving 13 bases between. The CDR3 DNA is TGTGCCAGCAGCGCCCAGGTTACGAGCACTGAAGCTTTCTTT. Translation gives CASSAQVTSTEAFF.

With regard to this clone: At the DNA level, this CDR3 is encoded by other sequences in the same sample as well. The CDR3 nucleotides are TGTGCCAGCTCACCAAAGGGGCAGAACACTGAAGCTTTCTTT. Amino acid sequence: CASSPKGQNTEAFF. The V and J genes are TRBV18 and TRBJ1-1, with D possibly matching TRBD1 (5 bases). V lost 2 bases to trimming and J lost 1 base, with 8 bases between them. The germline V gene encodes CDR1 KGHSH and CDR2 LQKENI. This CDR3 region has 14 residues.

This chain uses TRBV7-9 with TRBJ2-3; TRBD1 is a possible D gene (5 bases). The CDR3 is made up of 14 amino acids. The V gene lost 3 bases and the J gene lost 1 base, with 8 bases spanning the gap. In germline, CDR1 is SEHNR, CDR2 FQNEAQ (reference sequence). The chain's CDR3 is CASSLPRGTDTQYF. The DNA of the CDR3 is TGTGCCAGCAGCTTGCCCAGGGGCACAGATACGCAGTATTTT.

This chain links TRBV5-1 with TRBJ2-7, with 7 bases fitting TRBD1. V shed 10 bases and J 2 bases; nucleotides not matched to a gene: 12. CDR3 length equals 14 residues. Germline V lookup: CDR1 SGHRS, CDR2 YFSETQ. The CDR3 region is CARRERDSPYEQYF. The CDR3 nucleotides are TGCGCCCGGCGTGAAAGGGACAGTCCCTACGAGCAGTACTTC.

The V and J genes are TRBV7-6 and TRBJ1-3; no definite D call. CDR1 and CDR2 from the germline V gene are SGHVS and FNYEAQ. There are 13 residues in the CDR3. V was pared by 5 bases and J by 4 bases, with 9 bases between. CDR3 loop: CASSPNEGNTIYF. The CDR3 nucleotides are TGTGCCAGCAGCCCCAATGAGGGAAACACCATATATTTT.

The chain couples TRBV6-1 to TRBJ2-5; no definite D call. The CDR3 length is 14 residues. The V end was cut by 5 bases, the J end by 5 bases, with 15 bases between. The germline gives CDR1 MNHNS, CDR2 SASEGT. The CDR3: CASSLPLTYETQYF. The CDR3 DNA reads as TGTGCCAGCAGTCTGCCCTTGACTTACGAGACCCAGTACTTC.

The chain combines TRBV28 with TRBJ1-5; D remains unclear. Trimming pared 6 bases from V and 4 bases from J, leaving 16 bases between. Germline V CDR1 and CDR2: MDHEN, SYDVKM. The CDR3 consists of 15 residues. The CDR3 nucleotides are TGTGCCAGCAGCTCTTCAGGATCTACGAATCAGCCCCAGCATTTT. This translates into CASSSSGSTNQPQHF.

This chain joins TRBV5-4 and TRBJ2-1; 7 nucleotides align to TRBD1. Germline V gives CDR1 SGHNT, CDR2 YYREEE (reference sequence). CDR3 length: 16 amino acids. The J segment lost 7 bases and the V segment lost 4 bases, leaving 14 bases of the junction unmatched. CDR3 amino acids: CASSRTQGKMWNEQFF. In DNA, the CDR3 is TGTGCCAGCAGCCGAACACAGGGGAAGATGTGGAATGAGCAGTTCTTC.

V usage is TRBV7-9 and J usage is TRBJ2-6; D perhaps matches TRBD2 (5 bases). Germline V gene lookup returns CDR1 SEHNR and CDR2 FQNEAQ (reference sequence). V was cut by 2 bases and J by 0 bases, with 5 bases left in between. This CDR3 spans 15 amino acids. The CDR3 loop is CASSLLASGANVLTF. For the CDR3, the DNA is TGTGCCAGCAGCTTACTAGCCTCTGGGGCCAACGTCCTGACTTTC.

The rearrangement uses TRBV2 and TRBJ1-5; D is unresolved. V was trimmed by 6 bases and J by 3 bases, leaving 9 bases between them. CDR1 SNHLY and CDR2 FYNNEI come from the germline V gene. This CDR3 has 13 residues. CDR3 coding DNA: TGTGCCAGCAGCACGGTCCCCAATCAGCCCCAGCATTTT. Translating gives CASSTVPNQPQHF.

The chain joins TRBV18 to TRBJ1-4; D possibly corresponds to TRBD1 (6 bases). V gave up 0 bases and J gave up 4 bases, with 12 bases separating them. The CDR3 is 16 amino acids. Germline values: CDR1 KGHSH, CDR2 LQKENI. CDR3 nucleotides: TGTGCCAGCTCACCACCCAACAGGGCCCATAATGAAAAACTGTTTTTT. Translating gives CASSPPNRAHNEKLFF.

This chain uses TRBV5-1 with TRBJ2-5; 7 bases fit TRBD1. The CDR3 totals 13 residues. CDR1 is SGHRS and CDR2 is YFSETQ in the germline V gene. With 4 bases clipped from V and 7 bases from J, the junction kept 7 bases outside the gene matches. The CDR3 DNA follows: TGCGCCAGCAGCCCCCAGGGGGACGGGACCCAGTACTTC. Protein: CASSPQGDGTQYF.

The CDR3 nucleotides are TGTGCCAGCAGCAACCTGACAGGTGCTCTGAGCTCCTACGAGCAGTACTTC. Translation: CASSNLTGALSSYEQYF. The rearrangement joins TRBV2 to TRBJ2-7; tentatively, D is TRBD1 (6 bases). V lost 6 bases and J 0 bases, leaving 21 bases between the germline ends. CDR1 is SNHLY, CDR2 FYNNEI, per germline. The CDR3 extends over 17 amino acids. The complete variable domain, with remaining parts taken from reference TRBV2 and TRBJ2-7, reads EPEVTQTPSHQVTQMGQEVILRCVPISNHLYFYWYRQILGQKVEFLVSFYNNEISEKSEIFDDQFSVERPDGSNFTLKIRSTKLEDSAMYFCASSNLTGALSSYEQYFGPGTRLTVT.

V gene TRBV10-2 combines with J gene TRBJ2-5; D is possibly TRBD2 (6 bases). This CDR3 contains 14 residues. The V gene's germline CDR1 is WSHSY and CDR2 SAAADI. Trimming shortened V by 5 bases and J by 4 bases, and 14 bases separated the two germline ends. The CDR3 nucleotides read TGCGCCAGCAGTATGATCGGGGGAGGAGAGACCCAGTACTTC. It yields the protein CASSMIGGGETQYF.

CDR3 DNA: TGTGCCAGTACCCACAGGCAGGGGGTGGGTGAAAAACTGTTTTTT. This sequence encodes CASTHRQGVGEKLFF. The chain has TRBV19 and TRBJ1-4; 7 nucleotides match TRBD1. Germline V gene lookup returns CDR1 LNHDA and CDR2 SQIVND (reference sequence). The V and J ends lost 7 bases and 7 bases, in that order; junction bases with no gene match: 12. The length of the CDR3 is 15 residues.

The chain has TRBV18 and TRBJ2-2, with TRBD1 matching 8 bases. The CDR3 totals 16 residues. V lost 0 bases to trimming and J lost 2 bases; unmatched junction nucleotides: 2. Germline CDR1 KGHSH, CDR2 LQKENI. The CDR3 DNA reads TGTGCCAGCTCACCACCTCCAGGGGGCAACACCGGGGAGCTGTTTTTT. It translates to CASSPPPGGNTGELFF.